The 9 T cell receptor beta chains in this list originate from one sample, sequenced in a study of identical twins. MiXCR, applied by TCRdb to the 5' RACE reads, yields one record per CDR3 protein. The repertoire consists of about 220,000 distinct CDR3 sequences, with 5% to 7% occurring once and the leading ten covering 13% to 15%. The data also belong to a second study, concerning T cells expressing NK-cell markers.

The sample comprised CD8+ T cells sorted from blood. The origin of the receptors is a woman in her late teens or twenties in good health.

The genes are TRBV7-9 and TRBJ2-1; D perhaps matches TRBD1 (6 bases). This CDR3 region has 15 residues. V lost 5 bases and J 3 bases, leaving 14 bases between the germline ends. Germline V gene sequence: CDR1 SEHNR, CDR2 FQNEAQ (reference sequence). CDR3 coding DNA: TGTGCCAGCAGCCCCCGGCAGGGGTACTACAATGAGCAGTTCTTC. Its protein product is CASSPRQGYYNEQFF. Full variable domain (outside the CDR3, taken from reference TRBV7-9 and TRBJ2-1): DTGVSQNPRHKITKRGQNVTFRCDPISEHNRLYWYRQTLGQGPEFLTYFQNEAQLEKSRLLSDRFSAERPKGSFSTLEIQRTEQGDSAMYLCASSPRQGYYNEQFFGPGTRLTVL.

This clonotype was detected a few times. V is TRBV29-1 and J is TRBJ1-1; D not certain. CDR3 length: 12 amino acids. Germline assignment: CDR1 SQVTM and CDR2 ANQGSEA. Trimming removed 8 bases at V and 0 bases at J, with 10 bases between. CDR3 DNA sequence: TGCAGCCTTAACCCCATGAACACTGAAGCTTTCTTT. This encodes CSLNPMNTEAFF.

This clonotype was seen only a few times. The J gene is TRBJ2-7, the V gene TRBV7-9, with D possibly matching TRBD1 (5 bases). This CDR3 contains 11 residues. Germline V lookup: CDR1 SEHNR, CDR2 FQNEAQ (reference sequence). With 5 bases removed from V and 11 bases from J, the gap between germline ends came to 13 bases. Here the CDR3 DNA reads TGTGCCAGCAGCGATGACAGTAGAGAGTACTTC. Encoded protein: CASSDDSREYF. Combining the CDR3 with reference TRBV7-9 and TRBJ2-7 gives the whole variable domain DTGVSQNPRHKITKRGQNVTFRCDPISEHNRLYWYRQTLGQGPEFLTYFQNEAQLEKSRLLSDRFSAERPKGSFSTLEIQRTEQGDSAMYLCASSDDSREYFGPGTRLTVT.

In this sample, this clonotype turned up a few times. The CDR3: CASSLGGLPNQPQHF. Here the CDR3 DNA reads TGTGCCAGCAGCTTGGGTGGGCTTCCGAATCAGCCCCAGCATTTT. The J gene is TRBJ1-5, the V gene TRBV5-4; D is uncertain. The CDR3 runs 15 residues. V lost 0 bases and J 4 bases, leaving 11 bases between the germline ends. Germline V gene data show CDR1 as SGHNT and CDR2 as YYREEE (reference sequence).

There are many counts of this clonotype. The chain joins TRBV5-1 to TRBJ2-1; TRBD2 matches at 10 bases. V dropped 1 base and J dropped 7; count of bases not matched to a gene: 5. This CDR3 has 15 amino acids. Germline-derived CDR1 and CDR2 are SGHRS and YFSETQ. This CDR3 reads CASSLLAGALNEQFF. The CDR3 DNA is TGCGCCAGCAGCTTGCTAGCGGGAGCCTTGAATGAGCAGTTCTTC.

The chain employs TRBV7-9 and TRBJ1-1; D gene unclear. Per germline, CDR1 SEHNR and CDR2 FQNEAQ (reference sequence). There are 14 residues in the CDR3. With 1 base removed from V and 1 base from J, the gap between germline ends came to 7 bases. In nucleotides, the CDR3 is TGTGCCAGCAGCTTAGGGAAGACGAACACTGAAGCTTTCTTT. Translating it yields CASSLGKTNTEAFF.

This clonotype was counted only a few times. The V and J genes are TRBV10-3 and TRBJ2-2; D gene unclear. V shed 7 bases and J shed 0 bases, with 6 bases lying between them. The germline V gene has CDR1 ENHRY and CDR2 SYGVKD. This CDR3 is 13 amino acids long. CDR3 bases: TGTGCCATCAACAGTCCGAACACCGGGGAGCTGTTTTTT. The encoded protein is CAINSPNTGELFF.

This clonotype was picked up a small number of times. The genes are TRBV11-2 and TRBJ2-1; D remains unclear. Looked up from germline, CDR1 is SGHAT and CDR2 is FQNNGV. V was shortened by 8 bases and J by 4 bases, with 9 bases between the two germline ends. The CDR3 runs to 12 residues. The CDR3 region is CASGRVYNEQFF. The CDR3 nucleotides read TGTGCCAGCGGACGGGTTTACAATGAGCAGTTCTTC.

In its sample, this clonotype was seen many times. This rearrangement joins TRBV7-8 to TRBJ2-3; 8 bases are a match to TRBD2. CDR3 size: 16 residues. Germline V gene lookup returns CDR1 SGHVS and CDR2 FQNEAQ. V was pared by 5 bases and J by 0 bases, with 7 bases of the junction left unmatched. DNA for the CDR3: TGTGCCAGCAGCAGAACCGGGGGGGGCAGCACAGATACGCAGTATTTT. Its protein is CASSRTGGGSTDTQYF.